The 29 T cell receptor beta chains below all came from one sample that was sequenced in a study of CD8+CD57+ T cells in acquired aplastic anemia. TCR beta VDJ and CDR3 profiles were obtained from a genomic DNA template. TCRdb re-analysed the reads in MiXCR, keeping a single row per CDR3 protein. Of about 170,000 distinct CDR3 sequences listed, just under 65% were seen once; the top ten hold about 41%. Sequences were obtained from sorted CD4+, CD8+, or CD8+CD57+ T cells (not recorded which) from PBMCs. Receptor source: a human donor in good health.

There are many counts of this clonotype. V usage is TRBV7-3 and J usage is TRBJ1-4; D possibly corresponds to TRBD1 (6 bases). This CDR3 contains 13 residues. V was shortened by 6 bases and J by 4 bases, with 9 bases between the two germline ends. CDR1 and CDR2 (germline): SGHTA, FQGTGA. CDR3 protein: CASRSRGNEKLFF. CDR3 nucleotides: TGTGCCAGCAGGAGCAGGGGTAATGAAAAACTGTTTTTT.

The V gene is TRBV2, the J gene TRBJ1-1, with TRBD1 matching 7 bases. The CDR3 is 14 amino acids. CDR1 is SNHLY, CDR2 FYNNEI, per germline. With V trimmed by 4 bases and J by 4 bases, 6 bases remained unmatched. The CDR3: CASSGDSLFTEAFF. DNA of the CDR3: TGTGCCAGCAGTGGGGACAGCCTTTTCACTGAAGCTTTCTTT.

Only a few counts were recorded for this clonotype. The chain carries TRBV30 and TRBJ1-1, with a tentative D call TRBD1 (6 bases). V shed 2 bases and J shed 6 bases, with 25 bases lying between them. The CDR3 sequence is 17 residues long. Germline loops: CDR1 GTSNPN, CDR2 SVGIG (reference sequence). In DNA form, the CDR3 reads TGTGCCTGGAGTCAGAGCGGGACATGGCCCCTCGGCGCTGAAGCTTTCTTT. It specifies CAWSQSGTWPLGAEAFF.

The chain links TRBV25-1 to TRBJ2-5; 7 bases line up with TRBD2. The V segment lost 2 bases and the J segment 2 bases; nucleotides outside the gene matches: 5. The germline V gene encodes CDR1 MGHDK and CDR2 SYGVNS. CDR3 length equals 15 residues. The CDR3: CASSEPAGKQETQYF. CDR3 nucleotide sequence: TGTGCCAGCAGTGAACCAGCGGGGAAACAAGAGACCCAGTACTTC.

V usage is TRBV7-2 and J usage is TRBJ2-7; 11 nucleotides agree with TRBD2. The V gene's germline CDR1 is SGHTA and CDR2 FQGNSA. CDR3 size: 19 residues. V was pared by 6 bases and J by 2 bases, with 18 bases of the junction left unmatched. CDR3 protein: CASRSPRRASGGSTYEQYF. DNA of the CDR3: TGTGCCAGCAGATCCCCCCGGAGGGCTAGCGGGGGGTCGACCTACGAGCAGTACTTC.

This clonotype has a handful of counts. The gene calls are TRBV27 and TRBJ2-2, with D perhaps TRBD1 (5 bases). The CDR3 length is 12 residues. Trimming left V 7 bases short and J 6 bases short, with 9 bases between. Per germline, CDR1 MNHEY and CDR2 SMNVEV (reference sequence). As DNA, the CDR3 is TGTGCCAGCAAGGGGTGGGCCGGGGAGCTGTTTTTT. It specifies CASKGWAGELFF.

This chain uses TRBV15 with TRBJ1-2; 7 positions match TRBD1. V gave up 0 bases and J gave up 6 bases; unmatched junction bases: 10. This CDR3 contains 16 residues. The germline gives CDR1 LNHNV, CDR2 YYDKDF (reference sequence). Here the CDR3 DNA reads TGTGCCACCAGCAGAGACGAGGTGACAGGGTCGGATGGCTACACCTTC. Translated, it gives CATSRDEVTGSDGYTF.

This chain joins TRBV7-9 and TRBJ2-1; D gene unclear. Germline V lookup: CDR1 SEHNR, CDR2 FQNEAQ (reference sequence). V was pared by 6 bases and J by 2 bases, with 14 bases between. This CDR3 is built from 15 residues. The CDR3 is CASSYGAFTYNEQFF. CDR3 DNA sequence: TGTGCCAGCAGTTATGGTGCCTTTACCTACAATGAGCAGTTCTTC.

On this clonotype: It may be a read error: a sequence one base away is much more abundant. The chain uses TRBV28 and TRBJ2-7; 7 bases fit TRBD1. V was clipped by 0 bases and J by 4 bases; unmatched bases: 3. This CDR3 is built from 14 residues. Per the germline V gene, CDR1 is MDHEN and CDR2 is SYDVKM. CDR3 residues: CASSLWGDRYEQYF. CDR3 nucleotides: TGTGCCAGCAGTTTATGGGGGGACAGATACGAGCAGTACTTC.

This chain joins TRBV20-1 and TRBJ2-3; TRBD2 matches at 9 bases. The CDR3 length is 14 residues. In germline, CDR1 is DFQATT, CDR2 SNEGSKA (reference sequence). The J segment lost 0 bases and the V segment lost 6 bases, leaving 4 bases of the junction unmatched. The CDR3 DNA reads TGCAGTGCAAGGACTAGCGTGAGCACAGATACGCAGTATTTT. Encoded protein: CSARTSVSTDTQYF.

The chain joins TRBV20-1 to TRBJ2-7; 10 bases align to TRBD1. The CDR3 spans 13 residues. Germline V lookup: CDR1 DFQATT, CDR2 SNEGSKA (reference sequence). The V segment lost 8 bases and the J segment 9 bases; nucleotides outside the gene matches: 13. In DNA, the CDR3 is TGCAGTTACGCGACAGGGGGCTGGACTGGGCAGTACTTC. Its protein is CSYATGGWTGQYF.

This chain links TRBV10-3 with TRBJ1-1; D is unclear. The CDR3 runs 13 residues. Deletions cut 8 bases from V and 6 bases from J, with 16 bases between. Looked up from germline, CDR1 is ENHRY and CDR2 is SYGVKD. Written as DNA, the CDR3 is TGTGCCATCTCCTTTGATGGTTGGGCTGAAGCTTTCTTT. Its translation is CAISFDGWAEAFF.

The chain links TRBV29-1 to TRBJ2-7; D may be TRBD2 (6 bases). Germline V gene sequence: CDR1 SQVTM, CDR2 ANQGSEA. There are 16 residues in the CDR3. The CDR3 loop is CHHRTGLTKGTWEQYF. In nucleotides, the CDR3 is TGCCATCACCGAACGGGACTGACCAAGGGCACCTGGGAGCAGTACTTC.

This clonotype showed up many times. The J gene is TRBJ2-1, the V gene TRBV29-1; a weak D match, TRBD2 (6 bases). Deletions cut 5 bases from V and 4 bases from J, with 15 bases between. Germline V gene data show CDR1 as SQVTM and CDR2 as ANQGSEA. This CDR3 comprises 14 residues. The CDR3: CSVTDSGRYNEQFF. The DNA for the CDR3 is TGCAGCGTTACAGATAGCGGAAGATACAATGAGCAGTTCTTC.

The chain joins TRBV7-2 to TRBJ2-7, with 12 nucleotides matching TRBD1. V shed 6 bases, J shed 6 bases, and the junction held 12 bases outside the gene matches. The germline V gene has CDR1 SGHTA and CDR2 FQGNSA. This CDR3 has 16 residues. The CDR3 region is CASSPPRDRGLPEQYF. The CDR3 DNA sequence: TGTGCCAGCAGTCCCCCCCGGGACAGGGGGCTCCCCGAGCAGTACTTC.

As concerns this clonotype: One junction end disagrees with the germline gene, perhaps due to a read error. V is TRBV10-1 and J is TRBJ1-6; 10 bases map to TRBD1. CDR3 size: 15 residues. Germline V gene data show CDR1 as WNHNN and CDR2 as SYGVQD (reference sequence). The CDR3: CASSPGQGNESPLHF. CDR3 bases: TGTGCCAGCTCACCGGGACAGGGGAACGAATCACCCCTCCACTTT.

This clonotype was seen repeatedly, ten times or more. The junction shows a germline mismatch at one end, possibly a read error. This rearrangement joins TRBV7-7 to TRBJ2-2, with no clear D. This CDR3 contains 12 residues. The V gene's germline CDR1 is SSHAT and CDR2 FNYEAQ (reference sequence). Here the CDR3 DNA reads TGTGCTAGCAGCCAGAGAACCGGGGAGCTGTTTTTT. Translation gives CASSQRTGELFF.

In its sample, this clonotype was seen many times. The J gene is TRBJ2-3, the V gene TRBV7-9; 9 bases agree with TRBD2. This CDR3 spans 15 amino acids. The junction had 5 bases not matched to a gene; V was cut back by 3 bases and J by 4 bases. The germline gives CDR1 SEHNR, CDR2 FQNEAQ (reference sequence). The CDR3 DNA sequence: TGTGCCAGCAGCTTTGGGACTAGCTCGGCAGATACGCAGTATTTT. This gives the protein CASSFGTSSADTQYF.

Worth noting for this clonotype: A much larger clone differs from this one at a single base, so this may be a read error. V usage is TRBV5-8 and J usage is TRBJ2-7; 8 bases agree with TRBD1. The CDR3 length is 15 residues. Germline V gene sequence: CDR1 SGHTS, CDR2 YDEGEE. This CDR3 reads CASSLMGQATYGQYF. The CDR3, as DNA: TGTGCCAGCAGCTTGATGGGACAGGCTACCTACGGGCAGTACTTC.

This clonotype is a singleton in its sample. The gene calls are TRBV7-3 and TRBJ2-1; D perhaps matches TRBD2 (6 bases). This CDR3 has 14 residues. The V gene's germline CDR1 is SGHTA and CDR2 FQGTGA. The ends were cut back, 6 bases at V and 1 base at J, with 10 bases in the middle. The CDR3 nucleotides read TGTGCCAGCAGGCGGGATTCGTCCTACAATGAGCAGTTCTTC. Protein product: CASRRDSSYNEQFF.

This clonotype occurred a few times. The gene calls are TRBV9 and TRBJ1-2; tentative D call: TRBD1 (6 bases). CDR1 SGDLS and CDR2 YYNGEE come from the germline V gene. The CDR3 spans 12 residues. V was cut by 0 bases and J by 8 bases, with 8 bases left in between. The CDR3 DNA follows: TGTGCCAGCAGCGTAGCAGGGGAGGGCTACACCTTC. Translation gives CASSVAGEGYTF.

This clonotype turned up a few times. The rearrangement uses TRBV2 and TRBJ2-7; no definite D call. With 5 bases removed from V and 3 bases from J, the gap between germline ends came to 11 bases. This CDR3 has 13 amino acids. Germline values: CDR1 SNHLY, CDR2 FYNNEI. CDR3 bases: TGTGCCAGCAGTTACTCTCTGGGCTACGAGCAGTACTTC. Its protein is CASSYSLGYEQYF.

CDR3 coding DNA: TGCAGTGCCCTGCCCCTCCGGGCCCAAGGGGAGACCCAGTACTTC. Protein sequence: CSALPLRAQGETQYF. The chain employs TRBV20-1 and TRBJ2-5; D unresolved. Per the germline V gene, CDR1 is DFQATT and CDR2 is SNEGSKA (reference sequence). The CDR3 runs 15 residues. With 6 bases removed from V and 5 bases from J, the gap between germline ends came to 22 bases.

Regarding this clonotype: The germline gene is not matched at one end of the junction; a read error may be the cause. This rearrangement joins TRBV15 to TRBJ1-1; D is unclear. Germline assignment: CDR1 LNHNV and CDR2 YYDKDF (reference sequence). This CDR3 spans 14 amino acids. The CDR3 region has the DNA TGTGCCGCCAGCAGCCAAGTGCGCAGCACTGAAGCTTTCTTT. This encodes CAASSQVRSTEAFF.

The chain couples TRBV27 to TRBJ2-3; TRBD2 aligns across 7 bases. The CDR3 runs 15 residues. Germline V gives CDR1 MNHEY, CDR2 SMNVEV (reference sequence). The J segment lost 0 bases and the V segment lost 6 bases, leaving 6 bases of the junction unmatched. The CDR3 DNA reads TGTGCCAGCAGAGAAGCGGGGATAAGCACAGATACGCAGTATTTT. It yields the protein CASREAGISTDTQYF.

This clonotype was detected many times. The chain carries TRBV5-8 and TRBJ2-7; D unresolved. The CDR3 is 12 amino acids. CDR1 and CDR2 from the germline V gene are SGHTS and YDEGEE. Deletions cut 3 bases from V and 2 bases from J, with 6 bases between. CDR3 amino acids: CASSWNTYEQYF. The CDR3 nucleotides read TGTGCCAGCAGCTGGAATACCTACGAGCAGTACTTC.

The chain combines TRBV19 with TRBJ2-2; 12 bases match TRBD1. With V trimmed by 7 bases and J by 0 bases, 6 bases remained unmatched. The CDR3 has 17 amino acids. In germline, CDR1 is LNHDA, CDR2 SQIVND (reference sequence). CDR3 in DNA: TGTGCCAGTAATTCCGGGACAGGGGGCGCGAACACCGGGGAGCTGTTTTTT. It encodes CASNSGTGGANTGELFF.

This clonotype was recorded many times. V usage is TRBV7-8 and J usage is TRBJ1-4; D call uncertain. The ends were cut back, 5 bases at V and 4 bases at J, with 11 bases in the middle. Germline V lookup: CDR1 SGHVS, CDR2 FQNEAQ. The CDR3 is 14 residues long. CDR3 sequence: CASSPIVYNEKLFF. CDR3 nucleotides: TGTGCCAGCAGCCCCATAGTCTATAATGAAAAACTGTTTTTT.

A few counts support this clonotype. CDR3 DNA sequence: TGTGCCAGTAGTATGGGCAGCAATTCCTACGAGCAGTACTTC. It is translated as CASSMGSNSYEQYF. The chain combines TRBV19 with TRBJ2-7, with D hard to call. Per the germline V gene, CDR1 is LNHDA and CDR2 is SQIVND (reference sequence). With 3 bases removed from V and 1 base from J, the gap between germline ends came to 10 bases. The CDR3 extends over 14 amino acids. The full variable domain, completed using reference TRBV19 and TRBJ2-7, is DGGITQSPKYLFRKEGQNVTLSCEQNLNHDAMYWYRQDPGQGLRLIYYSQIVNDFQKGDIAEGYSVSREKKESFPLTVTSAQKNPTAFYLCASSMGSNSYEQYFGPGTRLTVT.